The 29 T cell receptor beta chains below were found in one sample sequenced in a study of shared clonotypes between healthy human individuals. Libraries were prepared by immunoSEQ multiplex PCR; TCRdb keeps only in-frame clonotypes and omits some of them. This table has roughly 2 million clones, around 95% appearing once. Sequencing was performed on naive CD4+ T cells sorted from blood. Subset reported: CD45RA+ positively selected. The receptor source for this set is a man aged 18 to 29 in good health.

V and J are TRBV11-2 and TRBJ2-7, with unresolved D. From germline, CDR1 is SGHAT and CDR2 FQNNGV. V was shortened by 2 bases and J by 0 bases, with 5 bases between the two germline ends. The CDR3 covers 13 residues. CDR3 sequence (DNA): TGTGCCAGCAGCTTATTCGGCTCCTACGAGCAGTACTTC. Protein: CASSLFGSYEQYF.

In DNA, the CDR3 is TGTGCCATCTGGGGGGGCCTCAACGAGCAGTACTTC. The encoded protein is CAIWGGLNEQYF. The genes are TRBV10-3 and TRBJ2-7; D may be TRBD2 (7 bases). CDR1 ENHRY and CDR2 SYGVKD come from the germline V gene. This CDR3 has 12 residues. The V gene lost 8 bases and the J gene lost 5 bases, with 13 bases spanning the gap.

This clone was recorded once. The gene calls are TRBV28 and TRBJ1-2, with a possible D match to TRBD1 (6 bases). Germline V lookup: CDR1 MDHEN, CDR2 SYDVKM. V dropped 5 bases and J dropped 7 bases, with 14 bases sitting between them. The CDR3 length is 13 residues. The CDR3 reads CASSPDRRPGYTF. CDR3 nucleotide sequence: TGTGCCAGCAGTCCTGACAGGCGTCCTGGCTACACCTTC.

To note about this clone: The sample holds other DNA sequences that translate to the same CDR3. This rearrangement joins TRBV5-1 to TRBJ2-3; D gene ambiguous. Germline CDR1 SGHRS, CDR2 YFSETQ. This CDR3 has 14 residues. Trimming stripped 0 bases from V and 0 bases from J, with 5 bases between. This CDR3 is CASSLGESTDTQYF. The CDR3 region has the DNA TGCGCCAGCAGCTTGGGGGAAAGCACAGATACGCAGTATTTT.

The J gene is TRBJ1-5, the V gene TRBV7-2; 11 nucleotides align to TRBD1. Germline V gives CDR1 SGHTA, CDR2 FQGNSA. The CDR3 is 16 residues long. V trimming: 0 bases; J trimming: 6 bases; junction bases outside the gene matches: 4. The CDR3 loop reads CASSLAGQGVGQPQHF. The DNA of the CDR3 is TGTGCCAGCAGCTTAGCGGGACAGGGGGTTGGTCAGCCCCAGCATTTT.

The chain uses TRBV4-1 and TRBJ2-7; D unresolved. Germline CDR1 and CDR2: MGHRA and YSYEKL. CDR3 size: 16 residues. The germline V and J ends were trimmed by 1 base and 2 bases, with 15 bases remaining between them. CDR3 in amino acids: CASSQVPGPSTYEQYF. The CDR3 nucleotides are TGCGCCAGCAGCCAAGTACCGGGTCCGAGCACCTACGAGCAGTACTTC.

The rearrangement uses TRBV15 and TRBJ1-2; tentatively, D is TRBD1 (5 bases). The CDR3 sequence is 14 residues long. Germline assignment: CDR1 LNHNV and CDR2 YYDKDF (reference sequence). V was pared by 3 bases and J by 4 bases, with 12 bases between. The CDR3 sequence is CATSRTDGTYGYTF. CDR3 coding DNA: TGTGCCACCAGCAGGACGGACGGGACCTATGGCTACACCTTC.

This clone was detected only once. The chain has TRBV6-6 and TRBJ2-2; D possibly corresponds to TRBD1 (5 bases). Per the germline V gene, CDR1 is MNHNY and CDR2 is SVGAGI (reference sequence). This CDR3 region has 16 residues. V lost 3 bases to trimming and J lost 3 bases, with 14 bases between them. CDR3 sequence: CASSYRRVRDTGELFF. The CDR3 bases are TGTGCCAGCAGTTATCGCAGGGTTCGGGACACCGGGGAGCTGTTTTTT.

This clone has just one count. This chain uses TRBV7-8 with TRBJ2-1, with 13 bases fitting TRBD2. Looked up from germline, CDR1 is SGHVS and CDR2 is FQNEAQ. The junction had 8 bases not matched to a gene; V was cut back by 5 bases and J by 1 base. This CDR3 spans 18 amino acids. The CDR3 coding sequence is TGTGCCAGCAGCGAACTAGCGGGGGGGACGAAATCCTACAATGAGCAGTTCTTC. Protein product: CASSELAGGTKSYNEQFF.

The chain links TRBV2 to TRBJ1-4; D remains ambiguous. V was clipped by 2 bases and J by 3 bases, with 10 bases between them. CDR1 and CDR2 from the germline V gene are SNHLY and FYNNEI. CDR3 length: 15 residues. The CDR3: CASSERVTANEKLFF. Here the CDR3 DNA reads TGTGCCAGCAGTGAAAGGGTTACAGCTAATGAAAAACTGTTTTTT.

The V and J genes are TRBV5-1 and TRBJ1-3; no clear D. This CDR3 spans 15 amino acids. Germline lookup yields CDR1 SGHRS and CDR2 YFSETQ. V was pared by 2 bases and J by 0 bases, with 9 bases between. The CDR3 protein is CASSLNRHSGNTIYF. The CDR3 DNA sequence: TGCGCCAGCAGCTTAAACCGCCACTCTGGAAACACCATATATTTT.

In its sample, this clone was seen once. The chain links TRBV29-1 to TRBJ1-2; no definite D call. The CDR3 runs 13 residues. Trimming removed 4 bases from V and 8 bases from J, with 17 bases in between. Germline V CDR1 and CDR2: SQVTM, ANQGSEA. CDR3 loop: CSVGVTETRGYTF. In nucleotides, the CDR3 is TGCAGCGTTGGGGTGACCGAGACTAGGGGCTACACCTTC.

V usage is TRBV11-2 and J usage is TRBJ2-3, with D maybe TRBD2 (5 bases). V gave up 1 base and J gave up 6 bases, with 8 bases separating them. The CDR3 is 13 residues long. Germline CDR1 and CDR2: SGHAT and FQNNGV. CDR3 nucleotide sequence: TGTGCCAGCAGCTTAGTGGGCGGGGATACGCAGTATTTT. This gives the protein CASSLVGGDTQYF.

In its sample, this clone was seen a few times. This sample also contains other DNA sequences that code for the same CDR3. The V and J genes are TRBV2 and TRBJ1-6; 10 bases map to TRBD1. Germline CDR1 reads SNHLY; CDR2 reads FYNNEI. The trim removed 5 bases at V and 7 bases at J, leaving 2 bases unmatched. The CDR3 is 14 amino acids. The CDR3 region has the DNA TGTGCCAGCAGTCCGGGACAGGGGAATTCACCCCTCCACTTT. It codes for CASSPGQGNSPLHF.

Regarding this clone: The germline gene is not matched at one end of the junction; a read error may be the cause. This rearrangement joins TRBV28 to TRBJ1-3, with a tentative D call TRBD1 (5 bases). Germline CDR1 MDHEN, CDR2 SYDVKM. The length of the CDR3 is 16 residues. In DNA form, the CDR3 reads TGTGCCACCAGTTCCCCTTCGAGGGGCTCTGGAAACACCATATATTTT. Amino acids: CATSSPSRGSGNTIYF.

This clone came up once. The same CDR3 can be traced to other DNA sequences in this sample. This rearrangement joins TRBV10-2 to TRBJ1-5; D may be TRBD1 (6 bases). Germline lookup yields CDR1 WSHSY and CDR2 SAAADI. Trimming pared 0 bases from V and 2 bases from J, leaving 8 bases between. CDR3 size: 15 residues. CDR3 DNA sequence: TGCGCCAGCAGTGAGTCAGGGGGGGGCAATCAGCCCCAGCATTTT. This gives the protein CASSESGGGNQPQHF.

The chain carries TRBV4-1 and TRBJ2-3; TRBD2 aligns across 11 bases. The CDR3 is 17 residues long. Trimming took 0 bases from V and 6 from J; bases not matched to a gene: 8. Germline V lookup: CDR1 MGHRA, CDR2 YSYEKL. The DNA for the CDR3 is TGCGCCAGCAGCCAAGATAAGGGTAGCGGGAGGGCTGATACGCAGTATTTT. Amino acids: CASSQDKGSGRADTQYF.

CDR3 nucleotides: TGCGCCAGCAGCCAAGATACCAATTCCGGGGAGCTGTTTTTT. It is translated as CASSQDTNSGELFF. The chain carries TRBV4-1 and TRBJ2-2; D gene uncertain. The CDR3 runs to 14 residues. The V end was cut by 0 bases, the J end by 6 bases, with 8 bases between. Germline V CDR1 and CDR2: MGHRA, YSYEKL.

The chain couples TRBV5-1 to TRBJ1-1; 7 nucleotides line up with TRBD1. The CDR3 extends over 16 amino acids. Trimming took 0 bases from V and 0 from J; bases not matched to a gene: 5. CDR1 and CDR2 (germline): SGHRS, YFSETQ. The CDR3, as DNA: TGCGCCAGCAGCTTGGGGTCAGGGGGAGTGAACACTGAAGCTTTCTTT. Encoded protein: CASSLGSGGVNTEAFF.

V is TRBV6-1 and J is TRBJ2-5; weak D call: TRBD1 (5 bases). Looked up from germline, CDR1 is MNHNS and CDR2 is SASEGT. The CDR3 is made up of 13 amino acids. The germline V and J ends were trimmed by 1 base and 6 bases, with 9 bases remaining between them. The CDR3 here is CASSEEVGQTQYF. The CDR3 DNA follows: TGTGCCAGCAGTGAAGAGGTGGGGCAGACCCAGTACTTC.

Points on this clone: Other nucleotide sequences from this sample produce the same CDR3. The rearrangement joins TRBV28 to TRBJ1-5; the D is unclear. The CDR3 totals 13 residues. From germline, CDR1 is MDHEN and CDR2 SYDVKM. V was trimmed by 0 bases and J by 5 bases, leaving 5 bases between them. This CDR3 is CASSLWGDQPQHF. The CDR3 region has the DNA TGTGCCAGCAGTTTATGGGGAGATCAGCCCCAGCATTTT.

The rearrangement joins TRBV4-1 to TRBJ1-5; the D gene is possibly TRBD1 (5 bases). Germline-derived CDR1 and CDR2 are MGHRA and YSYEKL. The CDR3 totals 16 residues. Trimming took off 0 bases at V and 9 bases at J, with 18 bases between the two ends. CDR3 amino acids: CASSQEFLTALRPQHF. The DNA of the CDR3 is TGCGCCAGCAGCCAAGAGTTTTTGACAGCTCTTCGGCCCCAGCATTTT.

The chain is built from TRBV5-4 and TRBJ1-1; D remains unclear. The germline V gene encodes CDR1 SGHNT and CDR2 YYREEE (reference sequence). Trimming stripped 1 base from V and 6 bases from J, with 10 bases between. CDR3 size: 13 residues. The CDR3 protein is CASSLLPVSEAFF. Written as DNA, the CDR3 is TGTGCCAGCAGCTTGTTACCAGTCTCTGAAGCTTTCTTT.

The gene calls are TRBV9 and TRBJ2-5, with TRBD2 matching over 9 bases. J gave up 5 bases and V 4 bases, and 15 bases lay outside the gene matches. The germline CDR1 and CDR2 sequences are SGDLS and YYNGEE. The CDR3 is 17 amino acids. The CDR3 coding sequence is TGTGCCAGCAGCCATCGTGATAGCGGGAGCATTAGGGAGACCCAGTACTTC. Translation gives CASSHRDSGSIRETQYF. The full variable domain, rest sourced from reference TRBV9 and TRBJ2-5, is DSGVTQTPKHLITATGQRVTLRCSPRSGDLSVYWYQQSLDQGLQFLIQYYNGEERAKGNILERFSAQQFPDLHSELNLSSLELGDSALYFCASSHRDSGSIRETQYFGPGTRLLVL.

V gene TRBV7-6 combines with J gene TRBJ1-6, with D perhaps TRBD1 (5 bases). The CDR3 is 13 residues long. The germline gives CDR1 SGHVS, CDR2 FNYEAQ. V was cut by 0 bases and J by 15 bases, with 12 bases left in between. CDR3 sequence: CASSLALDKNLHF. The CDR3 DNA reads as TGTGCCAGCAGCTTAGCCCTGGACAAAAACCTCCACTTT.

This rearrangement joins TRBV6-5 to TRBJ1-2, with 7 nucleotides matching TRBD1. Germline trimming cut 4 bases from V and 3 bases from J; bases unmatched to any gene: 8. There are 15 residues in the CDR3. Germline values: CDR1 MNHEY, CDR2 SVGAGI. CDR3 nucleotides: TGTGCCAGCAGTTTAGGAGGGGGCTGGGACTATGGCTACACCTTC. Translated: CASSLGGGWDYGYTF.

The gene calls are TRBV5-4 and TRBJ1-1, with 7 bases fitting TRBD1. Germline V gene data show CDR1 as SGHNT and CDR2 as YYREEE (reference sequence). J gave up 10 bases and V 5 bases, and 5 bases lay outside the gene matches. This CDR3 has 11 amino acids. The CDR3 sequence is CASSYQGGAFF. The CDR3 nucleotides read TGTGCCAGCAGTTACCAGGGGGGAGCTTTCTTT.

As to this clone: In the same sample, other DNA sequences code for this CDR3. The gene calls are TRBV7-9 and TRBJ1-5; tentative D call: TRBD1 (6 bases). This CDR3 spans 12 amino acids. Germline assignment: CDR1 SEHNR and CDR2 FQNEAQ (reference sequence). Trimming removed 5 bases from V and 6 bases from J, with 8 bases in between. The chain's CDR3 is CASSIQGQPQHF. The CDR3 coding sequence is TGTGCCAGCAGCATACAGGGTCAGCCCCAGCATTTT.

The J gene is TRBJ1-1, the V gene TRBV5-1; D uncertain. The V end lost 2 bases, the J end lost 0 bases, and 8 bases lay between the germline ends. The CDR3 runs 14 residues. In germline, CDR1 is SGHRS, CDR2 YFSETQ. The CDR3 DNA reads as TGCGCCAGCAGCTTCTACGGTTTGAACACTGAAGCTTTCTTT. This codes for CASSFYGLNTEAFF. Based on the CDR3 plus reference TRBV5-1 and TRBJ1-1, the full variable domain is KAGVTQTPRYLIKTRGQQVTLSCSPISGHRSVSWYQQTPGQGLQFLFEYFSETQRNKGNFPGRFSGRQFSNSRSEMNVSTLELGDSALYLCASSFYGLNTEAFFGQGTRLTVV.